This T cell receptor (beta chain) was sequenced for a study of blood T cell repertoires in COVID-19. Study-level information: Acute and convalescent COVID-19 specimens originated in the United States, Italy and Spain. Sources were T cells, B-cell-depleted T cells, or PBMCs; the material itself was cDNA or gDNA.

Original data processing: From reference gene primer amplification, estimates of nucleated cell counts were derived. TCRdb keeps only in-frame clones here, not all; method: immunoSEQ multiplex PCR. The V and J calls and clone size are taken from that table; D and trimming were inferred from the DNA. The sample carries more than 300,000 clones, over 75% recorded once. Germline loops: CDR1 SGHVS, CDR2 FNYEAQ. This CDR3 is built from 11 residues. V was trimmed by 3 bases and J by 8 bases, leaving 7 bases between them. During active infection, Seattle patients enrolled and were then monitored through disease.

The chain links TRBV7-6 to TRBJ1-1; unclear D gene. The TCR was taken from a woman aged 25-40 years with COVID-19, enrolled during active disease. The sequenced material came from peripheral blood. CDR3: CASSLLREAFF. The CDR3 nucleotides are TGTGCCAGCAGCTTGCTCAGGGAAGCTTTCTTT.